This paragraph reports one T cell receptor beta chain. This receptor's antigen is unknown. Per-nucleotide qualities are absent, and no much larger clonotype sits a single base away. These data are taken from a study of cytotoxic CD8 clonotypes in ibrutinib-treated CLL (dated by TCRdb to 2020 to 2022). With regard to the full study: The cohort included some 14 treatment-naive and 11 relapsed/refractory patients; about 17 were IGHV unmutated. Partial responses were observed in about 25 patients and complete responses in 2; after a median follow-up of around 68 months, remission was maintained in 15 or so patients and progression was observed in around twelve. Samples at response were collected after a median of about 13 months of treatment, with a range of 6 to 36 months. On average, each sample had 255,043 productive templates and under 95,000 productive rearrangements. Of the 70 to 90 people in the trial, about 25 had longitudinal samples available. Cryopreserved peripheral blood mononuclear cells were obtained prior to treatment, at the time of response, and at either disease progression or sustained remission. Every sample from remission and from progressive disease was obtained while the patients were still on ibrutinib. Summary of the overall study and its limitations: Clonality rose at ibrutinib response, remained stable during sustained remission, and dropped back toward baseline at progression. Public clonotypes were found to be uncommon and were observed to contract or remain stable during treatment; the increase in clonality was shown to reflect expansion of private clonotypes at ibrutinib response. Baseline clonality exceeded that of age-matched healthy donors and correlated strongly with circulating CD8+ T-cell counts. Sampling times were not matched between patients in sustained remission and patients whose disease was progressing, and lymph node repertoires were not examined.

V sheds 7 bases and J sheds 1 base, leaving 19 bases between their ends. Based on the germline V gene, the CDR1 and CDR2 sequences are SQVTM and ANQGSEA. The CDR3 runs 15 residues from the cysteine to the phenylalanine. Only the CDR3 region is kept as DNA, spanning 45 bases read in frame from base 1. For TCR beta library preparation, about 2 micrograms of genomic DNA were isolated from cryopreserved PBMCs. High-throughput TCR beta sequencing was performed on longitudinal blood samples from CLL patients receiving ibrutinib monotherapy. The patients took part in an open-label, single-center phase 2 trial of ibrutinib monotherapy. A MiSeq instrument was used for deep resolution sequencing, which targeted depths ranging from 1 in 1 million up to 1 in 200,000 T cells, with coverage averaging 10x for each clonotype. The immunoSEQ hsTCRB Kit was used to generate the TCR beta libraries. Per the original workflow: The data were analyzed with ImmunoSEQ Analyzer and ImmunoSEQ Data Assistant, and V, D and J gene assignments followed IMGT definitions. Clonality was computed as one minus normalized Shannon entropy of productive rearrangement frequencies, ranging from 0 to 1. Public clonotype analysis was restricted to overrepresented clonotypes comprising at least 0.05% of each patient's repertoire. Fewer than 15 age-matched healthy donor repertoires from immuneACCESS served as clonality controls. Here the immuneACCESS table is served through TCRdb, limited to in-frame sequences with V and J called. Missing clones are a known gap in these copies; in checked studies unresolved V genes cover under half, and the rest lacks a known reason. That table is the source of V, J and clone size, and D and trimming were worked out from the DNA. The sample contains some 350,000 clones, 67% of them found a single time. Just under 6.5% of the sample rests with the top ten.

This specimen was PBMCs, taken after 36 months of ibrutinib treatment. This chain joins TRBV29-1 to TRBJ1-2, and TRBD1 may be the D gene, going by 6 matching bases. The sequence derives from a human donor with chronic lymphocytic leukemia. The nucleotides are TGCAGCGGAGCCTCAGGAGGGGGGGTTAACTATGGCTACACCTTC. It codes for CSGASGGGVNYGYTF. Joined to the reference TRBV29-1 and TRBJ1-2 proteins, this CDR3 gives the full variable domain: SAVISQKPSRDICQRGTSLTIQCQVDSQVTMMFWYRQQPGQSLTLIATANQGSEATYESGFVIDKFPISRPNLTFSTLTVSNMSPEDSSIYLCSGASGGGVNYGYTFGSGTRLTVV.